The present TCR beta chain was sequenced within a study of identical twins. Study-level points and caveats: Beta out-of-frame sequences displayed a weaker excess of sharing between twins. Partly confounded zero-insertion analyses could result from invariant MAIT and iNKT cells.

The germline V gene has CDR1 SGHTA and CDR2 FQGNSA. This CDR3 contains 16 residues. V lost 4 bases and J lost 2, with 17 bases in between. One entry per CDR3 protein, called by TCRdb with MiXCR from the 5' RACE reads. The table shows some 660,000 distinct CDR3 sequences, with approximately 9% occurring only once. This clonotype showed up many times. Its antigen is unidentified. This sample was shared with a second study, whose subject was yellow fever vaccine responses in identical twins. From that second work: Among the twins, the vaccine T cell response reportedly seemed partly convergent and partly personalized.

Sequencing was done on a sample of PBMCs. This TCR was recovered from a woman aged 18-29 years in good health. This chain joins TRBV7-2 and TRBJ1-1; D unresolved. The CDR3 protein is CASSSPRGLLNTEAFF. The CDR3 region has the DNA TGTGCCAGCAGCTCCCCCCGTGGTCTCCTTAACACTGAAGCTTTCTTT.